This T cell receptor beta chain was obtained from a study of shared clonotypes between healthy human individuals. Remarks on this clone: Its matching antigen is unknown.

Study-wide points: Non-shared clonotypes had lower generation probabilities than those shared by all four donors.

Several immunoSEQ plates received, in even portions, the genomic DNA of each subset. Sequencing used immunoSEQ multiplex PCR; TCRdb keeps in-frame clones, though not all of them. The sample records some 1.5 million clones, about 96% being singletons. This CDR3 region has 13 residues. J lost 9 bases, V lost 3 bases, and 4 bases had no gene match. Germline CDR1 and CDR2: LNHDA and SQIVND (reference sequence). Those who donated were healthy HIV-negative adults, with no recent acute infections or vaccinations reported. Donors comprised only Caucasian adults living in Nashville, Tennessee. The receptor comes from a man aged 25-45 years in good health. The sample taken for sequencing was naive CD4+ T cells sorted from blood. Subset here: CD45RA+ positively selected. The J gene is TRBJ2-1, the V gene TRBV19, with 8 nucleotides matching TRBD2. CDR3 sequence: CASSIGRASEQFF. CDR3 DNA: TGTGCCAGTAGTATCGGGAGGGCCTCTGAGCAGTTCTTC.